The 26 T cell receptor beta chains in this list originate from one sample, sequenced in a study of quantifying T cell responses using KT2 cells. Study-wide context: cDNA was made from DNase-treated RNA using alpha and beta constant primers.

The cDNA 3' end received a ligated oligonucleotide with a UMI. First-round PCR used roughly 4 cycles and beta primers RC1.1 and RC1.2 covering TRBC1 and TRBC2. TCRdb independently ran MiXCR on the UMI-ligation and nested PCR reads; one entry per CDR3 protein. This table holds some 50,000 distinct CDR3 sequences, around 10% found once. Material for sequencing was PBMCs spiked with cells of the T cell clone KT2. Source of these receptors: a human donor.

This clonotype was found a few times. This chain links TRBV10-3 with TRBJ2-3, with no clear D. CDR1 ENHRY and CDR2 SYGVKD come from the germline V gene. Deletions cut 4 bases from V and 3 bases from J, with 17 bases between. The CDR3 spans 16 residues. Here the CDR3 DNA reads TGTGCCATCAGTGGGGTAGCAACCCACGGGACAGATACGCAGTATTTT. Its translation: CAISGVATHGTDTQYF.

This clonotype has at least ten counts. V is TRBV6-4 and J is TRBJ2-1, with TRBD2 matching 10 bases. V lost 6 bases to trimming and J lost 9 bases; unmatched junction nucleotides: 8. Germline V CDR1 and CDR2: MRHNA, SNTAGT. This CDR3 comprises 14 residues. DNA of the CDR3: TGTGCCAGCAGAGCTCTAGCGGGAGTCAGTGAGCAGTTCTTC. It yields the protein CASRALAGVSEQFF.

V is TRBV10-2 and J is TRBJ1-1; 7 bases line up with TRBD1. Germline lookup yields CDR1 WSHSY and CDR2 SAAADI. V lost 3 bases, J lost 0 bases, and 7 bases stayed unmatched. This CDR3 spans 16 amino acids. The CDR3, as DNA: TGCGCCAGCAGTGACTACGCAGGGGGATTGAACACTGAAGCTTTCTTT. This codes for CASSDYAGGLNTEAFF.

Many counts were recorded for this clonotype. This chain links TRBV20-1 with TRBJ1-3; 10 nucleotides match TRBD1. Germline trimming cut 0 bases from V and 3 bases from J; bases unmatched to any gene: 23. Germline V lookup: CDR1 DFQATT, CDR2 SNEGSKA (reference sequence). The CDR3 sequence is 22 residues long. CDR3 nucleotide sequence: TGCAGTGCTAGAGACCTACTGCACCCAGACAGGGGGCCCCCATGTGGTGGAAACACCATATATTTT. Translation: CSARDLLHPDRGPPCGGNTIYF.

The V call is TRBV6-1, the J call TRBJ1-1; D unclear. The CDR3 is 13 amino acids. CDR1 MNHNS and CDR2 SASEGT come from the germline V gene. Trimming took off 5 bases at V and 1 base at J, with 8 bases between the two ends. CDR3 nucleotides: TGTGCCAGCAGTAAGGGTCCGAACACTGAAGCTTTCTTT. Translation gives CASSKGPNTEAFF.

This clonotype was recorded many times. The rearrangement uses TRBV7-2 and TRBJ1-6; a weak D match, TRBD1 (6 bases). The germline V gene encodes CDR1 SGHTA and CDR2 FQGNSA. This CDR3 is 14 amino acids long. Between the trimmed V and J ends, which lost 8 bases and 7 bases, there was a span of 15 bases. The CDR3, as DNA: TGTGCCAGCGCTAATCCAGGGGAGAATTCACCCCTCCACTTT. This encodes CASANPGENSPLHF.

V gene TRBV18 combines with J gene TRBJ1-6, with D perhaps TRBD1 (6 bases). Trimming took off 8 bases at V and 0 bases at J, with 14 bases between the two ends. CDR1 and CDR2 (germline): KGHSH, LQKENI. The CDR3 runs to 16 residues. CDR3 in amino acids: CASGTRGGSYNSPLHF. The CDR3 DNA sequence: TGTGCCAGCGGAACAAGAGGGGGCTCCTATAATTCACCCCTCCACTTT.

The chain carries TRBV11-2 and TRBJ2-3; possibly TRBD2 for D (6 bases). The V gene's germline CDR1 is SGHAT and CDR2 FQNNGV. Trimming cost V 5 bases and J 4 bases, with 13 bases left between them. There are 14 residues in the CDR3. The CDR3 loop is CASSPTSASDTQYF. CDR3 sequence (DNA): TGTGCCAGCAGCCCGACTAGTGCCTCAGATACGCAGTATTTT.

This clonotype has more than one count but fewer than ten. This chain links TRBV29-1 with TRBJ2-1, with 9 bases fitting TRBD2. CDR3 size: 15 residues. The trim removed 6 bases at V and 5 bases at J, leaving 11 bases unmatched. Germline CDR1 reads SQVTM; CDR2 reads ANQGSEA. This CDR3 is CSVNSGGYWDNEQFF. CDR3 nucleotides: TGCAGCGTAAATAGCGGGGGATATTGGGACAATGAGCAGTTCTTC.

The rearrangement joins TRBV6-2 or TRBV6-3 to TRBJ2-3, with 9 bases aligning to TRBD1. CDR3 length: 17 residues. V shed 2 bases and J 5 bases; nucleotides not matched to a gene: 11. In germline, CDR1 is MNHEY, CDR2 SVGEGT. The DNA for the CDR3 is TGTGCCAGCAGTTACCTTTGGGAGACAGGGGGTCAAGATACGCAGTATTTT. The encoded protein is CASSYLWETGGQDTQYF.

The table lists this clonotype with many counts. The rearrangement uses TRBV20-1 and TRBJ1-2; D unclear. V lost 6 bases to trimming and J lost 2 bases, with 13 bases between them. Germline assignment: CDR1 DFQATT and CDR2 SNEGSKA (reference sequence). The CDR3 length is 13 residues. CDR3 bases: TGCAGTGCCGATGATGAGGGAAACTATGGCTACACCTTC. Translating gives CSADDEGNYGYTF.

This clonotype has just a few counts. V and J are TRBV2 and TRBJ1-3, with a tentative D call TRBD1 (5 bases). Germline V gene data show CDR1 as SNHLY and CDR2 as FYNNEI. The CDR3 sequence is 15 residues long. With 6 bases removed from V and 2 bases from J, the gap between germline ends came to 14 bases. The CDR3 nucleotides read TGTGCCAGCAGCCCAGAGGGGAGTCCTGGAAACACCATATATTTT. It yields the protein CASSPEGSPGNTIYF.

This clonotype was observed a few times. V and J are TRBV6-7 and TRBJ1-1; 8 nucleotides match TRBD1. TRBV6-7 is reported as an ORF; its role is uncertain. This CDR3 has 14 amino acids. With V trimmed by 6 bases and J by 7 bases, 10 bases remained unmatched. CDR3 in DNA: TGTGCCAGCAGGGGGGACAGGCAGTCAGGTGAAGCTTTCTTT. Translating it yields CASRGDRQSGEAFF.

V gene TRBV24-1 combines with J gene TRBJ2-1; TRBD2 agrees at 15 bases. CDR1 is KGHDR and CDR2 is SFDVKD in the germline V gene. CDR3 length: 17 amino acids. Germline trimming cut 6 bases from V and 10 bases from J; bases unmatched to any gene: 12. CDR3: CATSRFVGLAGGEEQFF. The CDR3 DNA follows: TGTGCCACCAGTCGATTTGTTGGACTAGCGGGAGGGGAGGAGCAGTTCTTC.

This clonotype was detected only a few times. The V and J genes are TRBV12-3 or TRBV12-4 and TRBJ2-5; 9 bases align to TRBD2. V shed 5 bases and J 5 bases; nucleotides not matched to a gene: 9. The CDR3 length is 15 residues. CDR3 DNA sequence: TGTGCCAGCAGTCTCGCTAGCGGGGTAGGGGAGACCCAGTACTTC. Amino acid sequence: CASSLASGVGETQYF.

This clonotype was detected many times. V usage is TRBV4-2 and J usage is TRBJ2-7; 8 bases are a match to TRBD2. The germline gives CDR1 LGHNA, CDR2 YNFKEQ. V lost 0 bases to trimming and J lost 2 bases; unmatched junction nucleotides: 6. The CDR3 consists of 16 residues. Here the CDR3 reads CASSQEDTSGPYEQYF. The CDR3 DNA follows: TGTGCCAGCAGCCAAGAGGATACTAGCGGACCCTACGAGCAGTACTTC.

There are many counts of this clonotype. For the CDR3, the DNA is TGTGCCAGCAGCTTAGGGACAGGGATCTACGAGCAGTACTTC. As protein: CASSLGTGIYEQYF. The chain combines TRBV7-9 with TRBJ2-7; 8 bases line up with TRBD1. Unmatched junction bases numbered 2, after V lost 1 base and J lost 3 bases. Per germline, CDR1 SEHNR and CDR2 FQNEAQ (reference sequence). This CDR3 contains 14 residues.

This clonotype has at least ten counts. The chain couples TRBV29-1 to TRBJ2-5; D gene uncertain. The length of the CDR3 is 12 residues. Germline-derived CDR1 and CDR2 are SQVTM and ANQGSEA. V was trimmed by 1 base and J by 4 bases, leaving 7 bases between them. The CDR3 DNA follows: TGCAGCGTTGAAGCAATTGGAGAGACCCAGTACTTC. It encodes CSVEAIGETQYF.

This clonotype has at least ten counts. The CDR3 sequence is CASSLGGRVMDEAFF. CDR3 DNA sequence: TGTGCCAGCAGCTTAGGTGGCAGGGTGATGGATGAAGCTTTCTTT. This sequence joins TRBV7-9 and TRBJ1-1; D is perhaps TRBD1 (5 bases). Between the trimmed V and J ends, which lost 1 base and 7 bases, there was a span of 16 bases. The germline V gene encodes CDR1 SEHNR and CDR2 FQNEAQ (reference sequence). The length of the CDR3 is 15 residues.

In its sample, this clonotype was seen many times. The chain uses TRBV6-5 and TRBJ1-2; D remains unclear. Germline loops: CDR1 MNHEY, CDR2 SVGAGI. V was cut by 0 bases and J by 5 bases, with 7 bases left in between. This CDR3 region has 13 residues. Here the CDR3 reads CASSYSRGYGYTF. CDR3 in DNA: TGTGCCAGCAGTTACTCGAGAGGATATGGCTACACCTTC.

This clonotype occurred many times. This chain connects TRBV5-1 to TRBJ2-1; TRBD2 aligns across 11 bases. With V trimmed by 4 bases and J by 3 bases, 3 bases remained unmatched. The CDR3 loop spans 15 amino acids. The V gene's germline CDR1 is SGHRS and CDR2 YFSETQ. The CDR3 nucleotides are TGCGCCAGCAGCGGAACTAGCGGGAGCTACAATGAGCAGTTCTTC. Its protein is CASSGTSGSYNEQFF. The full variable domain, with the rest looked up from reference TRBV5-1 and TRBJ2-1, is KAGVTQTPRYLIKTRGQQVTLSCSPISGHRSVSWYQQTPGQGLQFLFEYFSETQRNKGNFPGRFSGRQFSNSRSEMNVSTLELGDSALYLCASSGTSGSYNEQFFGPGTRLTVL.

This clonotype counts as medium-sized (0.01 to 0.1%). The V gene is TRBV27, the J gene TRBJ2-3; D unclear. This CDR3 comprises 15 residues. Trimming shortened V by 4 bases and J by 1 base, and 12 bases separated the two germline ends. Germline CDR1 is MNHEY and CDR2 is SMNVEV (reference sequence). The CDR3: CASSSVSLGTDTQYF. The CDR3 DNA follows: TGTGCCAGCAGTTCGGTTAGTCTGGGCACAGATACGCAGTATTTT.

This chain joins TRBV29-1 and TRBJ2-7; TRBD1 is a possible D gene (5 bases). The CDR3 totals 13 residues. The germline gives CDR1 SQVTM, CDR2 ANQGSEA. V lost 7 bases and J 4 bases, leaving 17 bases between the germline ends. The CDR3 loop reads CSAQGSLFYEQYF. CDR3 sequence (DNA): TGCAGCGCTCAGGGAAGTCTTTTTTACGAGCAGTACTTC.

This rearrangement joins TRBV5-4 to TRBJ2-3; D possibly corresponds to TRBD1 (5 bases). The CDR3 contains 14 residues. The V gene's germline CDR1 is SGHNT and CDR2 YYREEE (reference sequence). Trimming stripped 4 bases from V and 1 base from J, with 10 bases between. The chain's CDR3 is CASSEIGGTDTQYF. The CDR3 DNA reads TGTGCCAGCAGCGAAATAGGGGGCACAGATACGCAGTATTTT.

The chain uses TRBV11-3 and TRBJ2-3; D may correspond to TRBD1 or TRBD2 (5 bases each). The CDR3 runs 18 residues. With 5 bases removed from V and 4 bases from J, the gap between germline ends came to 25 bases. Germline CDR1 and CDR2: SGHNT and YENEEA. This CDR3 is CASSLSYLGVRGADTQYF. DNA for the CDR3: TGTGCCAGCAGCCTATCATATCTGGGGGTCCGAGGAGCAGATACGCAGTATTTT.

This clonotype was detected only a few times. The chain combines TRBV15 with TRBJ1-2; tentative D call: TRBD1 (5 bases). The CDR3 contains 14 residues. V lost 3 bases, J lost 6 bases, and 14 bases lay in between. CDR1 and CDR2 (germline): LNHNV, YYDKDF (reference sequence). CDR3 DNA sequence: TGTGCCACCAGCAGTCGACAGTCACCGGATGGCTACACCTTC. It specifies CATSSRQSPDGYTF. Complete variable domain (other parts from reference TRBV15 and TRBJ1-2): DAMVIQNPRYQVTQFGKPVTLSCSQTLNHNVMYWYQQKSSQAPKLLFHYYDKDFNNEADTPDNFQSRRPNTSFCFLDIRSPGLGDTAMYLCATSSRQSPDGYTFGSGTRLTVV.